This TCR beta chain was captured in a study of cytomegalovirus exposure and HLA in healthy donors. General study points: Sequencing probably produced one cluster of sequence variants that were highly shared.

60 Vbeta and 13 Jbeta primers were used in PCR. The protocol was immunoSEQ multiplex PCR, while the TCRdb copy is restricted to in-frame clones and leaves out a portion. The sample shows about 180,000 clones, about 77% of them seen only once. This clone was seen more than once but under ten times. Its antigen remains unidentified. The CDR3 extends over 18 amino acids. V lost 5 bases and J lost 6, with 29 bases in between. The germline V gene encodes CDR1 LNHDA and CDR2 SQIVND (reference sequence). The sample comprised PBMCs. This TCR was sampled from a man in his thirties or forties in good health and CMV-seronegative. The gene calls are TRBV19 and TRBJ2-7; D is perhaps TRBD1 (6 bases). The CDR3 region has the DNA TGTGCCAGTAGTCCTCGGGACACCTATGAGACGCCGACATCCGAGCAGTACTTC. Its protein is CASSPRDTYETPTSEQYF.